The following is a T cell receptor beta chain sequence with its context. The CDR3 covers 17 residues. Germline V gives CDR1 LGHNT, CDR2 FRNRAP. Trimming cost V 1 base and J 0 bases; bases outside gene matches: 6. Authors' analysis steps: Reference gene primer amplification yielded estimated nucleated cell counts. Sequencing was performed with immunoSEQ multiplex PCR; in TCRdb, only in-frame clones are kept and a portion is missing. V and J calls and clone size are copied from that table; D and trimming were computed from the DNA. The table includes more than 200,000 clones, approximately 91% detected once. The data are from a study of blood T cell repertoires in COVID-19. At the level of the study: T cells, B-cell-depleted T cells, or PBMCs supplied cDNA or gDNA.

The source is a woman aged 60 to 75 with acute or convalescent COVID-19. The specimen sequenced was peripheral blood. V is TRBV12-5 and J is TRBJ2-1; 7 bases fit TRBD1. The CDR3 DNA reads TGTGCTAGTGGTTTGGACAGGGGCATAGGCTCCTACAATGAGCAGTTCTTC. It specifies CASGLDRGIGSYNEQFF.